The 15 T cell receptor beta chains below were found in one sample sequenced in a study of cytomegalovirus exposure and HLA in healthy donors. Both 60 Vbeta primers and 13 Jbeta primers went into the PCR. Using immunoSEQ multiplex PCR, the repertoire was profiled, and TCRdb retains in-frame clones only, with some absent. Recorded for this sample: approximately 210,000 clones. Sequencing input: PBMCs. Source of these receptors: a woman in her twenties or thirties in good health and CMV-seropositive.

The V and J genes are TRBV10-1 and TRBJ1-5; TRBD1 matches at 10 bases. Germline V gene sequence: CDR1 WNHNN, CDR2 SYGVQD (reference sequence). The trim removed 0 bases at V and 7 bases at J, leaving 6 bases unmatched. The CDR3 contains 16 residues. CDR3 bases: TGCGCCAGCAGTGAGTCCCCGGGACAGGGGTCACAGCCCCAGCATTTT. Translating it yields CASSESPGQGSQPQHF.

The chain joins TRBV7-9 to TRBJ1-1, with 9 bases aligning to TRBD1. The germline V gene has CDR1 SEHNR and CDR2 FQNEAQ (reference sequence). This CDR3 region has 16 residues. The trim removed 3 bases at V and 0 bases at J, leaving 5 bases unmatched. This CDR3 is CASSFRDRELNTEAFF. CDR3 coding DNA: TGTGCCAGCAGCTTTCGGGACAGGGAGCTGAACACTGAAGCTTTCTTT. Supplemented by reference TRBV7-9 and TRBJ1-1, the full variable domain reads DTGVSQNPRHKITKRGQNVTFRCDPISEHNRLYWYRQTLGQGPEFLTYFQNEAQLEKSRLLSDRFSAERPKGSFSTLEIQRTEQGDSAMYLCASSFRDRELNTEAFFGQGTRLTVV.

The chain couples TRBV5-1 to TRBJ1-5, with D possibly matching TRBD1 (5 bases). The CDR3 contains 14 residues. Trimming shortened V by 1 base and J by 4 bases, and 9 bases separated the two germline ends. Per germline, CDR1 SGHRS and CDR2 YFSETQ. The CDR3 bases are TGCGCCAGCAGCTTGACGGGGGGGAATCAGCCCCAGCATTTT. It yields the protein CASSLTGGNQPQHF.

The V and J genes are TRBV9 and TRBJ2-1; 7 positions match TRBD1. The CDR3 contains 14 residues. Germline CDR1 and CDR2: SGDLS and YYNGEE. V trimming: 3 bases; J trimming: 6 bases; junction bases outside the gene matches: 6. The CDR3 nucleotides are TGTGCCAGCAGCGGGCAGGACAGGAGCAATGAGCAGTTCTTC. Translating gives CASSGQDRSNEQFF.

DNA of the CDR3: TGTGCCAGCAGCGGGGACAGGGGTGCTCCCAATGAGCAGTTCTTC. Translation gives CASSGDRGAPNEQFF. The chain has TRBV2 and TRBJ2-1; TRBD1 matches 10 bases. Germline loops: CDR1 SNHLY, CDR2 FYNNEI. The CDR3 totals 15 residues. The junction had 8 bases not matched to a gene; V was cut back by 6 bases and J by 6 bases.

On this clone: Other DNA variants within this sample encode the same CDR3. The chain has TRBV10-1 and TRBJ2-4, with TRBD2 matching over 13 bases. With 6 bases clipped from V and 9 bases from J, the junction kept 11 bases outside the gene matches. The CDR3 is made up of 16 amino acids. Germline loops: CDR1 WNHNN, CDR2 SYGVQD (reference sequence). CDR3 amino acids: CASRGGLAGSGGIQYF. The CDR3, as DNA: TGCGCCAGCAGAGGGGGACTAGCGGGATCGGGGGGCATTCAGTACTTC.

The chain is built from TRBV2 and TRBJ2-7; 8 bases fit TRBD1. V lost 5 bases and J lost 3; bases outside the gene matches: 6. The CDR3 loop spans 14 amino acids. Germline CDR1 is SNHLY and CDR2 is FYNNEI. CDR3 sequence: CASSPDRGSYEQYF. The CDR3 DNA reads as TGTGCCAGCAGTCCCGACAGGGGTAGCTACGAGCAGTACTTC.

This chain joins TRBV19 and TRBJ1-1; TRBD1 matches 7 bases. Germline CDR1 LNHDA, CDR2 SQIVND (reference sequence). Trimming took 7 bases from V and 3 from J; bases not matched to a gene: 5. There are 13 residues in the CDR3. The CDR3 coding sequence is TGTGCCAGTACTCCCGGACAGGACACTGAAGCTTTCTTT. It translates to CASTPGQDTEAFF.

As DNA, the CDR3 is TGTGCCAGCCTCAGGACTAGCGGGAGCAATGAGCAGTTCTTC. Translating gives CASLRTSGSNEQFF. The V call is TRBV2, the J call TRBJ2-1, with TRBD2 matching over 13 bases. CDR3 size: 14 residues. V dropped 8 bases and J dropped 6; count of bases not matched to a gene: 4. Germline V gene lookup returns CDR1 SNHLY and CDR2 FYNNEI. The variable domain in full, completed from reference TRBV2 and TRBJ2-1, reads EPEVTQTPSHQVTQMGQEVILRCVPISNHLYFYWYRQILGQKVEFLVSFYNNEISEKSEIFDDQFSVERPDGSNFTLKIRSTKLEDSAMYFCASLRTSGSNEQFFGPGTRLTVL.

The chain joins TRBV2 to TRBJ2-3; 7 nucleotides match TRBD2. The CDR3 runs 15 residues. The J segment lost 2 bases and the V segment lost 4 bases, leaving 6 bases of the junction unmatched. The V gene's germline CDR1 is SNHLY and CDR2 FYNNEI. This chain's CDR3 is CASSGASGYTDTQYF. The CDR3 nucleotides read TGTGCCAGCAGTGGGGCTAGCGGCTACACAGATACGCAGTATTTT.

V usage is TRBV10-3 and J usage is TRBJ2-2; D is undetermined. V lost 4 bases, J lost 1 base, and 4 bases lay in between. CDR1 and CDR2 (germline): ENHRY, SYGVKD. The CDR3 is made up of 13 amino acids. The CDR3 is CAISVQNTGELFF. CDR3 bases: TGTGCCATCAGTGTCCAGAACACCGGGGAGCTGTTTTTT.

The CDR3 nucleotides read TGTGCCAGCAGCCCCCGGACTAGCGGGAGTGGGGACAATGAGCAGTTCTTC. Protein: CASSPRTSGSGDNEQFF. The V and J genes are TRBV9 and TRBJ2-1; 13 nucleotides match TRBD2. The CDR3 spans 17 residues. After removal of 4 bases from V and 5 bases from J, the junction contained 9 bases not matched to a gene. Germline V gives CDR1 SGDLS, CDR2 YYNGEE.

The V gene is TRBV6-1, the J gene TRBJ1-2; D perhaps matches TRBD1 (5 bases). V lost 0 bases to trimming and J lost 4 bases, with 15 bases between them. Germline CDR1 and CDR2: MNHNS and SASEGT. The CDR3 runs to 16 residues. DNA for the CDR3: TGTGCCAGCAGTGAAGCGCGCCGGGACTGGCCCTATGGCTACACCTTC. Protein: CASSEARRDWPYGYTF.

The chain joins TRBV5-1 to TRBJ1-1; 9 bases agree with TRBD1. CDR1 SGHRS and CDR2 YFSETQ come from the germline V gene. The length of the CDR3 is 15 residues. V gave up 0 bases and J gave up 7 bases; unmatched junction bases: 7. The CDR3 nucleotides read TGCGCCAGCAGCTTGGCCCTGGACAGGGGTGATGAAGCTTTCTTT. The encoded protein is CASSLALDRGDEAFF.

The DNA for the CDR3 is TGTGCCAGCAGCTGGCCGGACAGGGGATTCACAGATACGCAGTATTTT. It is translated as CASSWPDRGFTDTQYF. V usage is TRBV5-6 and J usage is TRBJ2-3, with 9 bases lining up with TRBD1. The CDR3 has 16 amino acids. Germline trimming cut 3 bases from V and 2 bases from J; bases unmatched to any gene: 7. Germline V gene data show CDR1 as SGHDT and CDR2 as YYEEEE.